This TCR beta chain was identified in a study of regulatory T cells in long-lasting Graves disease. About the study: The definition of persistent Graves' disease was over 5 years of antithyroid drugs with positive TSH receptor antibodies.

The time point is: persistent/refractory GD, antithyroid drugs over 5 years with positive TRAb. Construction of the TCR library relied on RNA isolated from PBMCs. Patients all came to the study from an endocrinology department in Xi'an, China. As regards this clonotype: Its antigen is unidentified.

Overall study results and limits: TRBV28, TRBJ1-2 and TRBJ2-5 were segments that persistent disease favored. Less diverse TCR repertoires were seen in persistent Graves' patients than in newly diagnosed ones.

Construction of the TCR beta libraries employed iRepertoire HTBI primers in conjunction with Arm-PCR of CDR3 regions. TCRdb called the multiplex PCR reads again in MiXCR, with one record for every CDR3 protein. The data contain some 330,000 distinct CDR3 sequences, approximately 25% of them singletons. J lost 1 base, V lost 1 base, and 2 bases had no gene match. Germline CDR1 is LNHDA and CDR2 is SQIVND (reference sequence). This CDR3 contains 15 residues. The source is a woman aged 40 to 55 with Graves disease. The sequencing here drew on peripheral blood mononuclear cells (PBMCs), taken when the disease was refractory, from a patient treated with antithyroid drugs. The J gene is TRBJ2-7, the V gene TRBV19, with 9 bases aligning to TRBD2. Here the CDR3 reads CASSIATSGSYEQYF. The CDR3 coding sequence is TGTGCCAGTAGTATAGCGACTAGCGGTTCCTACGAGCAGTACTTC. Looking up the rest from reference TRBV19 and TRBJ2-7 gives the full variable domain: DGGITQSPKYLFRKEGQNVTLSCEQNLNHDAMYWYRQDPGQGLRLIYYSQIVNDFQKGDIAEGYSVSREKKESFPLTVTSAQKNPTAFYLCASSIATSGSYEQYFGPGTRLTVT.